This T cell receptor (beta chain) is drawn from a study of blood T cell repertoires in COVID-19. Study background: There were acute and convalescent COVID-19 samples, and they came from the United States, Italy and Spain. In each case, the material was cDNA or gDNA derived from T cells, B-cell-depleted T cells, or PBMCs.

Patients of the Seattle cohort, enrolled during active infection, were followed longitudinally. Original handling: Estimation of nucleated cell counts was performed using reference gene primer amplification. Clones were read by immunoSEQ multiplex PCR, and TCRdb kept only the in-frame ones, dropping some. V and J calls and clone size are those listed in that table; D and trimming were worked out from the DNA. The table records about 120,000 clones, 85% to 90% of them present only once. The specimen sequenced was peripheral blood. This clonotype was sampled from a man in his sixties with COVID-19, enrolled during active disease.

The CDR3 loop reads CASTHGGLPYEQYF. The CDR3 region has the DNA TGTGCCAGCACCCACGGGGGACTCCCTTACGAGCAGTACTTC. The V and J genes are TRBV6-5 and TRBJ2-7; tentatively, D is TRBD2 (6 bases). The V end lost 7 bases, the J end lost 4 bases, and 17 bases lay between the germline ends. CDR3 length: 14 amino acids. Germline V gene data show CDR1 as MNHEY and CDR2 as SVGAGI.